The rows below give T cell receptor beta chains drawn from one sample of a study of Tregs in tolerant kidney transplant recipients. The data were produced by immunoSEQ multiplex PCR, yet TCRdb's version contains in-frame clones alone and is incomplete. Of tens of thousands of clones listed, over 75% are singletons. The sequencing here drew on CD4+ T cells from blood (PBMCs), taken 24 months after the transplant. These receptor sequences come from a human patient who received a combined kidney and bone marrow transplant. A share of the T cells may be of graft donor origin. Each CDR3 is given with its conserved first and last residue. The D gene is left open where the match is weak. Clone size is not always given. Where it is, it says once, few, many or a class for expanded clones.

size: NA; length: 12; D: NA; V: TRBV5-1; J: TRBJ2-3; DNA: TGCGCCAGCAGCCAATTAGCGGATACGCAGTATTTT; CDR3: CASSQLADTQYF
size: NA; length: 16; D: TRBD2; V: TRBV5-6; J: TRBJ2-7; DNA: TGTGCCAGCAGCCCGGGACTAGCCCACGGTGGCTACGAGCAGTACTTC; CDR3: CASSPGLAHGGYEQYF
size: NA; length: 12; D: NA; V: TRBV19; J: TRBJ2-2; DNA: TGTGCCAGTAGTCAAAACCCGGGAAGGCTGTTTTTT; CDR3: CASSQNPGRLFF
size: NA; length: 12; D: NA; V: TRBV5-5; J: TRBJ1-2; DNA: TGTGCCAGCGAATATTTCAGGGGCGGCTACACCTTC; CDR3: CASEYFRGGYTF
size: NA; length: 19; D: TRBD2; V: TRBV7-2; J: TRBJ2-2; DNA: TGTGCCAGCAGCGCCCCGACTAGCGGGAGGGCCCCTAGAACCGGGGAGCTGTTTTTT; CDR3: CASSAPTSGRAPRTGELFF
size: NA; length: 14; D: NA; V: TRBV9; J: TRBJ2-5; DNA: TGTGCCAGCAGCGTAGATATAGCCCAAGAGACCCAGTACTTC; CDR3: CASSVDIAQETQYF
size: NA; length: 16; D: TRBD2; V: TRBV10-3; J: TRBJ2-5; DNA: TGTGCCATCAGTGACACTAGCGGGAGGGCCAAAGAGACCCAGTACTTC; CDR3: CAISDTSGRAKETQYF
size: NA; length: 16; D: TRBD2; V: TRBV7-8; J: TRBJ2-1; DNA: TGTGCCAGCAGCTCCCCTAGCGGGAAAGGGTACAATGAGCAGTTCTTC; CDR3: CASSSPSGKGYNEQFF
size: NA; length: 13; D: NA; V: TRBV4-2; J: TRBJ2-3; DNA: TGTGCCAGCAGCCAAGATCTCGGGGTTACGCAGTATTTT; CDR3: CASSQDLGVTQYF
size: NA; length: 12; D: NA; V: TRBV7-2; J: TRBJ1-5; DNA: TGTGCCACCTCGGGGAGCAATCAGCCCCAGCATTTT; CDR3: CATSGSNQPQHF
size: once; length: 14; D: TRBD1; V: TRBV19; J: TRBJ2-2; DNA: TGTGCCAGTAGACCAGGACAGGGAGCCGGGGAGCTGTTTTTT; CDR3: CASRPGQGAGELFF
size: NA; length: 11; D: NA; V: TRBV4-2; J: TRBJ2-7; DNA: TGTGCCAGCGCCAGGGGCTACGAGCAGTACTTC; CDR3: CASARGYEQYF
size: NA; length: 16; D: NA; V: TRBV9; J: TRBJ2-3; DNA: TGTGCCAGCAGCGTAGATCCAGGGTCTAGCACAGATACGCAGTATTTT; CDR3: CASSVDPGSSTDTQYF
size: NA; length: 15; D: TRBD2; V: TRBV5-1; J: TRBJ2-7; DNA: TGCGCCAGCAGTAGGGAGGGGACCCCTTCCTACGAGCAGTACTTC; CDR3: CASSREGTPSYEQYF
size: NA; length: 15; D: NA; V: TRBV11-3; J: TRBJ2-1; DNA: TGTGCCAGCAGCTTGCCTTCGCGTTTCTACAATGAGCAGTTCTTC; CDR3: CASSLPSRFYNEQFF
size: NA; length: 16; D: NA; V: TRBV4-1; J: TRBJ2-1; DNA: TGCGCCAGCAGCCAAGATGGGGGGGCACGGGAGGACGAGCAGTTCTTC; CDR3: CASSQDGGAREDEQFF
size: NA; length: 15; D: NA; V: TRBV30; J: TRBJ2-1; DNA: TGTGCCTGGGGATCCGGGGAGGACGGTCGGGATGAGCAGTTCTTC; CDR3: CAWGSGEDGRDEQFF
size: NA; length: 17; D: TRBD2; V: TRBV7-2; J: TRBJ2-7; DNA: TGTGCCAGCAGCCTTCCTAGGGCTAGCGGTTACTCCTACGAGCAGTACTTC; CDR3: CASSLPRASGYSYEQYF
size: NA; length: 12; D: NA; V: TRBV6-1; J: TRBJ1-2; DNA: TGTGCCAGCAGCAGATCAGGGGATGGCTACACCTTC; CDR3: CASSRSGDGYTF
size: once; length: 12; D: NA; V: TRBV7-9; J: TRBJ2-5; DNA: TGTGCCATCCAGGGTCTTCAAGAGACCCAGTACTTC; CDR3: CAIQGLQETQYF
size: NA; length: 16; D: NA; V: TRBV5-3; J: TRBJ2-6; DNA: TGTGCCAGAAGCTTGTACCCCAGCTCTGGGGCCAACGTCCTGACTTTC; CDR3: CARSLYPSSGANVLTF
size: NA; length: 11; D: NA; V: TRBV6-1; J: TRBJ2-3; DNA: TGTGCCAGCATAATCACAGATACGCAGTATTTT; CDR3: CASIITDTQYF
size: NA; length: 14; D: NA; V: TRBV30; J: TRBJ1-5; DNA: TGTGCCTGGACGCGTGGGCCTGGCAATCAGCCCCAGCATTTT; CDR3: CAWTRGPGNQPQHF
size: NA; length: 15; D: TRBD1; V: TRBV29-1; J: TRBJ2-7; DNA: TGCAGCGTCGCATCAGGATGGACAGGATCCTACGAGCAGTACTTC; CDR3: CSVASGWTGSYEQYF
size: NA; length: 14; D: NA; V: TRBV7-2; J: TRBJ2-2; DNA: TGTGCCAGCAGCTTAGACTCTCACACCGGGGAGCTGTTTTTT; CDR3: CASSLDSHTGELFF
size: NA; length: 13; D: NA; V: TRBV7-9; J: TRBJ2-6; DNA: TGTGCCAGCAGCTTCAGTGGGGCCAACGTCCTGACTTTC; CDR3: CASSFSGANVLTF
size: NA; length: 14; D: NA; V: TRBV5-4; J: TRBJ2-3; DNA: TGTGCCAGCAGCTTTGCAGGGAACGCAGATACGCAGTATTTT; CDR3: CASSFAGNADTQYF
size: once; length: 12; D: NA; V: TRBV12-5; J: TRBJ1-2; DNA: TGTGCTAGTGGTGGGACAAGAGGTGGCTACACCTTC; CDR3: CASGGTRGGYTF
size: NA; length: 15; D: TRBD2; V: TRBV5-4; J: TRBJ2-5; DNA: TGTGCCAGCAGCTTACGTATTAGCGGGCAAGAGACCCAGTACTTC; CDR3: CASSLRISGQETQYF
size: NA; length: 15; D: NA; V: TRBV5-1; J: TRBJ1-1; DNA: TGCGCCAGCAGCTTGGGGGGCTCAGGGAACACTGAAGCTTTCTTT; CDR3: CASSLGGSGNTEAFF
size: NA; length: 15; D: NA; V: TRBV30; J: TRBJ2-3; DNA: TGTGCCAGCCTCCTCAGGGTTATAGGCTCAGATACGCAGTATTTT; CDR3: CASLLRVIGSDTQYF
size: NA; length: 15; D: TRBD1; V: TRBV4-1; J: TRBJ1-6; DNA: TGCGCCAGCAACCACGACAGGGGGCGGAATTCCCCCCTCCACTTT; CDR3: CASNHDRGRNSPLHF
size: once; length: 13; D: NA; V: TRBV29-1; J: TRBJ1-2; DNA: TGCAGCGTTGCAGGTTTTAGAAACTATGGCTACACCTTC; CDR3: CSVAGFRNYGYTF
size: NA; length: 16; D: NA; V: TRBV5-1; J: TRBJ2-1; DNA: TGCGCCAGCAGCTTGAGAGCGGCGAACTCCTACAATGAGCAGTTCTTC; CDR3: CASSLRAANSYNEQFF
size: NA; length: 13; D: NA; V: TRBV7-2; J: TRBJ2-1; DNA: TGTGCCAGCAGCTTAGTCTCTACCAATGAGCAGTTCTTC; CDR3: CASSLVSTNEQFF
size: NA; length: 15; D: TRBD1; V: TRBV9; J: TRBJ2-2; DNA: TGTGCCAGCAGCGTGGGACAGGGAAGGGCCGGGGAGCTGTTTTTT; CDR3: CASSVGQGRAGELFF
size: NA; length: 14; D: TRBD1; V: TRBV9; J: TRBJ1-2; DNA: TGTGCCAGCAGCTTCCGACAGGGGGACTATGGCTACACCTTC; CDR3: CASSFRQGDYGYTF
size: NA; length: 14; D: NA; V: TRBV7-9; J: TRBJ2-7; DNA: TGTGCCAGCAGCACAGACAGGTTTCCCTACGAGCAGTACTTC; CDR3: CASSTDRFPYEQYF